This T cell receptor beta chain appears in the sequencing data of a study of T-cell memory formation after mild COVID-19 (dated by TCRdb to the early 2020s). Looking at the study overall: TCR sequence clusters from the two donors were found to be largely donor specific. Two young, previously healthy adult volunteers, one female and one male, were included in the cohort. Longitudinal TCRalpha and TCRbeta repertoire sequencing tracked T-cell clones expanding and contracting after mild COVID-19 in a couple of donors.

PBMCs were isolated by Ficoll-Paque density gradient centrifugation. Concerning this clonotype: No antigen is known for it. No base quality information exists; no much larger clone differs at one position.

The V end gives up 5 bases and the J end 3 bases, leaving 9 bases in the junction not matched to a gene. From the cysteine up to the phenylalanine, the CDR3 has a length of 18 residues. Only the CDR3 DNA stays, 54 bases, in frame from base 1. From the germline V gene (reference sequence), CDR1 is MNHEY and CDR2 is SMNVEV. TCRdb shows the sequencer as Illumina NovaSeq 6000. cDNA libraries for TCRalpha and TCRbeta were prepared by 5'RACE using constant-segment primers, with sample barcodes and unique molecular identifiers added. Trizol reagent was used to extract RNA from every sample. Amplification of the libraries took two PCR steps, and the second step added a second sample barcode plus Illumina TruSeq adapters. The libraries were sequenced on an Illumina NovaSeq using 2 x 150 bp paired-end reads. Concerning the study's data processing: With migec v1.2.7, reads were demultiplexed and then collapsed into UMI-guided consensus sequences. Using mixcr v2.1.11, UMI consensuses were aligned to TRA and TRB V and J templates and then assembled into clonotypes. A clonotype was counted as expanded or contracted only when both edgeR and NoisET called the clonotype significant, with the noise models trained on biological replicates. For edgeR calls, the cutoffs were a false discovery rate-adjusted p below 0.01 and a log2 fold-change threshold of 1. As an exploratory analysis of dynamics, PCA with hierarchical clustering was applied to max-normalized trajectories of the 1000 most abundant clonotypes. Separately sequenced CD4+ and CD8+ repertoires were used to assign a CD4 or CD8 phenotype to each responding clone. Clones were called with MiXCR by TCRdb after fastp trimmed the public reads at Q25, and only in-frame beta chains were retained. Every entry covers one CDR3 protein and lists the most common genes and DNA from its rows. These V and J calls originate from TCRdb's pipeline instead of the authors' own analysis. A total of 400,000 to 500,000 distinct CDR3 sequences appear in this sample, over 15% of them only once. The ten largest make up approximately 21% of the sample.

Points the paper makes about the study in general: Only a couple of mild cases were covered by the study, and larger cohorts that include severe cases with pre-infection samples were considered necessary. Contracting CD4+ clones appeared mostly in the CM and EM memory subsets, whereas CD8+ clones were enriched in EMRA. Balanced CD4/CD8 phenotypes were observed for clones contracting from day 15 to 85, whereas a bias towards CD4+ was observed for a second wave of clones expanding from day 15 to 37. Some responding clones were detected in pre-infection memory, which suggested that pre-existing cross-reactive memory T cells had joined the SARS-CoV-2 response. The second-wave clones that peaked on day 37 were not confirmed to be SARS-CoV-2 specific.

This sequence uses TRBV27 and TRBJ2-3, and 15 junction bases match TRBD2. This TCR was sampled from a man younger than 30 who had mild COVID-19 (a few samples of this study predate the infection). The sample titles of this study are shuffled in the database, so cell type and time point are left out; the donor was told from shared clones. Sequencing was done on a sample of PBMCs or a T cell subset sorted from them (not recorded which). This receptor has the CDR3 CASSPRPGLAGGTDTQYF. The DNA sequence follows: TGTGCCAGCAGTCCGCGACCGGGACTAGCGGGGGGTACAGATACGCAGTATTTT.